Listed here is a single T cell receptor beta chain. What it recognizes is unknown. V lost 3 bases and J lost 9; bases outside the gene matches: 4. CDR1 GTSNPN and CDR2 SVGIG come from the germline V gene (reference sequence). The CDR3 consists of 12 residues. The entry originates in a study of cytomegalovirus exposure and HLA in healthy donors. Whole-study context: In an earlier analysis, around 100 million unique TCR beta sequences were found from some 200 million T cells. Samples from HLA-typed donors yielded 65 million to 85 million unique TCRs in an early data release.

The PCR made use of 60 Vbeta and 13 Jbeta primers. Clones were read by immunoSEQ multiplex PCR, and TCRdb kept only the in-frame ones, dropping some. Found here are around 180,000 clones, about four fifths of them singletons; the top ten hold 4% to 6%. The study, taken as a whole, reports: Within an earlier analysis, most TCR beta V segments proved productive either about 87% or about 30% of the time.

The sequence came from a girl under 18 in good health and CMV-seropositive. Source material: PBMCs. The chain recombines TRBV30 with TRBJ2-1, with TRBD1 matching 8 bases. CDR3 protein: CAWRQGAGEQFF. DNA for the CDR3: TGTGCCTGGAGGCAGGGGGCAGGTGAGCAGTTCTTC.